This entry lists 3 T cell receptor beta chains sequenced from one sample in a study of CD8+ T cells in alopecia areata. Once RNA had been extracted, it was reverse transcribed into cDNA to act as the sequencing template. TCRdb's copy holds only in-frame clones and misses some; the assay was immunoSEQ multiplex PCR. The sample records some 150,000 clones, about 67% being singletons. Sequencing was performed on CD8+ T cells sorted from blood, taken at week 0. Every receptor here comes from a human donor with alopecia areata.

This clone was detected once. This chain joins TRBV2 and TRBJ1-5, with D perhaps matching TRBD1 (5 bases). Germline CDR1 and CDR2: SNHLY and FYNNEI. Deletions cut 8 bases from V and 0 bases from J, with 11 bases between. The CDR3 totals 14 residues. The CDR3 sequence: CASCWGDSNQPQHF. Here the CDR3 DNA reads TGTGCCAGCTGTTGGGGGGATAGCAATCAGCCCCAGCATTTT.

The chain combines TRBV30 with TRBJ2-7; 8 bases are shared with TRBD1. With V trimmed by 2 bases and J by 3 bases, 6 bases remained unmatched. The CDR3 sequence is 14 residues long. Germline CDR1 is GTSNPN and CDR2 is SVGIG (reference sequence). The CDR3 DNA follows: TGTGCCTGGAGTCCCGGGACAGGACTCTACGAGCAGTACTTC. This sequence encodes CAWSPGTGLYEQYF. Variable domain in full (rest from reference TRBV30 and TRBJ2-7): SQTIHQWPATLVQPVGSPLSLECTVEGTSNPNLYWYRQAAGRGLQLLFYSVGIGQISSEVPQNLSASRPQDRQFILSSKKLLLSDSGFYLCAWSPGTGLYEQYFGPGTRLTVT.

The chain has TRBV23-1 and TRBJ2-7, with D maybe TRBD1 (6 bases). TRBV23-1 is identified as an open reading frame with a role that is uncertain. With 3 bases removed from V and 3 bases from J, the gap between germline ends came to 21 bases. The CDR3 is 17 residues long. This chain's CDR3 is CASSHLTTGGRDYEQYF. CDR3 sequence (DNA): TGCGCCAGCAGTCACCTGACGACAGGAGGCCGCGACTACGAGCAGTACTTC.